This TCR beta chain derives from a study of cytomegalovirus exposure and HLA in healthy donors. Germline CDR1 reads SGHTA; CDR2 reads FQGNSA. This CDR3 comprises 13 residues. V shed 4 bases and J shed 4 bases, with 7 bases lying between them. PCR amplification relied on 60 Vbeta primers (plus 13 Jbeta primers). Libraries were prepared by immunoSEQ multiplex PCR; TCRdb keeps only in-frame clonotypes and omits some of them. The data show about 160,000 clones, 75% to 90% seen once. Material for sequencing was PBMCs. V and J are TRBV7-2 and TRBJ1-4, with D unclear. This clonotype originated in a girl aged 2 to 9 in good health and CMV-seropositive. CDR3 loop: CASSSRHNEKLFF. The CDR3 region has the DNA TGTGCCAGCAGCTCAAGACATAATGAAAAACTGTTTTTT.